One sample yielded the 4 T cell receptor beta chains listed below, sequenced in a study of persistence of HIV-infected CD4 T cells. These receptors have no identified antigens. The libraries were made with immunoSEQ version 4 in survey mode. TCRdb keeps only in-frame clones here, not all; method: immunoSEQ multiplex PCR. Seen here are around 39,000 clones, more than 70% observed once, and the top ten hold under 1.2%. This nonspecific control used anti-CD3/anti-CD28 bead stimulation of CD4+ T cells. Sorting of responding CD4+ T cells relied on upregulated CD40 ligand together with CD69. The source material was CD4+ T cells sorted from PBMCs after approximately 18-hour stimulation, sampled from a patient who received antiretroviral therapy. All receptors come from an adult man with HIV who was CMV-seropositive.

This chain uses TRBV2 with TRBJ1-6; 8 bases fit TRBD1. V was clipped by 8 bases and J by 8 bases; unmatched bases: 14. This CDR3 is built from 16 residues. Germline CDR1 reads SNHLY; CDR2 reads FYNNEI. The CDR3 is CASGYPGQGEDSPLHF. DNA for the CDR3: TGTGCCAGCGGATATCCCGGACAGGGAGAAGATTCACCCCTCCACTTT.

V and J are TRBV27 and TRBJ1-5, with D perhaps TRBD1 (6 bases). Germline V gene data show CDR1 as MNHEY and CDR2 as SMNVEV (reference sequence). The CDR3 extends over 13 amino acids. V lost 3 bases and J lost 7, with 10 bases in between. The CDR3 nucleotides are TGTGCCAGCAGTTTCGAAAGGGGGCAGCCCCAGCATTTT. This encodes CASSFERGQPQHF.

J is TRBJ1-4 and V is TRBV3-1 (or the pseudogene TRBV3-2), with a tentative D call TRBD1 (6 bases). With 1 base removed from V and 3 bases from J, the gap between germline ends came to 9 bases. The CDR3 extends over 15 amino acids. The germline V gene has CDR1 LGHDT and CDR2 YNNKEL (reference sequence). The CDR3 protein is CASSQGAGANEKLFF. The CDR3 nucleotides read TGTGCCAGCAGCCAAGGGGCAGGGGCTAATGAAAAACTGTTTTTT.

The gene calls are TRBV2 and TRBJ1-2; TRBD1 aligns across 9 bases. The CDR3 runs to 15 residues. Germline CDR1 SNHLY, CDR2 FYNNEI. V was clipped by 6 bases and J by 5 bases; unmatched bases: 10. This CDR3 reads CASRKDGTGNYGYTF. CDR3 DNA: TGTGCCAGCAGGAAAGACGGGACAGGGAATTATGGCTACACCTTC.